This TCR beta chain appears in the sequencing data of a study of long-term antiretroviral therapy in people with HIV. Overall study context: The study's earliest collections predate the 2015 immediate-ART recommendation by about a decade. Study findings and constraints: Drawn between about 2003 and 2017, the blood was possibly obtained under older ART regimens.

The assay used was immunoSEQ (version v3.0), run at survey level. Sequenced by immunoSEQ multiplex PCR; TCRdb stores in-frame clones only, minus some. The table lists over 25,000 clones, approximately 78% of them singletons. The CDR3 sequence is 16 residues long. With 5 bases removed from V and 3 bases from J, the gap between germline ends came to 16 bases. Germline V gives CDR1 SGHTA, CDR2 FQGTGA. Note on this clone: As yet, its antigen is unknown.

The receptor comes from a man between 35 and 55 years old with HIV. The input for sequencing was unsorted PBMCs, taken 3 years after starting antiretroviral therapy. The rearrangement links TRBV7-3 to TRBJ2-2, with D maybe TRBD1 (5 bases). CDR3 nucleotide sequence: TGTGCCAGCAGCAAGATTCAGGGAAGGGACACCGGGGAGCTGTTTTTT. This sequence encodes CASSKIQGRDTGELFF.